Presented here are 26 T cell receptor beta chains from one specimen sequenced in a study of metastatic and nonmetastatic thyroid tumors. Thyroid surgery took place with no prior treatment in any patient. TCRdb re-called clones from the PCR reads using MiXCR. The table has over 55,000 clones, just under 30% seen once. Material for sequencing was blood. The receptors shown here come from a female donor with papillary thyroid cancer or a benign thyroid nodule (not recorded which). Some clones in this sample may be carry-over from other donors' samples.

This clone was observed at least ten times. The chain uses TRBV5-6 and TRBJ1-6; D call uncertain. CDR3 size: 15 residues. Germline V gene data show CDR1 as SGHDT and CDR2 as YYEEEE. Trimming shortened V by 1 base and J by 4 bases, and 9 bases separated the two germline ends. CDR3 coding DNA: TGTGCCAGCAGCTTGATATTGGCGTATAATTCACCCCTCCACTTT. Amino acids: CASSLILAYNSPLHF.

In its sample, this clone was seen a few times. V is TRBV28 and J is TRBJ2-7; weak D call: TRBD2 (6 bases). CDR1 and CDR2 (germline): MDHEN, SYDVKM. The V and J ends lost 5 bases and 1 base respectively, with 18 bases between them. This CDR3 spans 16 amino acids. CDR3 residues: CASSILGDSRSYEQYF. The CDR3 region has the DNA TGTGCCAGCAGTATCCTGGGGGACTCGAGGTCCTACGAGCAGTACTTC. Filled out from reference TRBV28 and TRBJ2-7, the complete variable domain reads DVKVTQSSRYLVKRTGEKVFLECVQDMDHENMFWYRQDPGLGLRLIYFSYDVKMKEKGDIPEGYSVSREKKERFSLILESASTNQTSMYLCASSILGDSRSYEQYFGPGTRLTVT.

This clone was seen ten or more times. The CDR3 DNA follows: TGTGCCAGCTCACCTCCTACAATGAACACTGAAGCTTTCTTT. Protein sequence: CASSPPTMNTEAFF. This sequence joins TRBV18 and TRBJ1-1, with D hard to call. The CDR3 covers 14 residues. The V end was cut by 3 bases, the J end by 0 bases, with 8 bases between. The germline CDR1 and CDR2 sequences are KGHSH and LQKENI.

The CDR3 sequence: CSARGQFYEQYF. For the CDR3, the DNA is TGCAGTGCTAGAGGGCAGTTCTACGAGCAGTACTTC. This chain connects TRBV20-1 to TRBJ2-7; D not resolved. Germline-derived CDR1 and CDR2 are DFQATT and SNEGSKA (reference sequence). The CDR3 sequence is 12 residues long. Trimming cost V 1 base and J 3 bases, with 7 bases left between them.

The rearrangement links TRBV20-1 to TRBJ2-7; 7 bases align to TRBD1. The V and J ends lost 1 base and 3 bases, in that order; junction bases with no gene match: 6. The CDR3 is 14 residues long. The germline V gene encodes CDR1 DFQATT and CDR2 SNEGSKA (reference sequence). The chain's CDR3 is CSARGGTDRYEQYF. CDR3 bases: TGCAGTGCTAGAGGGGGGACAGACCGCTACGAGCAGTACTTC.

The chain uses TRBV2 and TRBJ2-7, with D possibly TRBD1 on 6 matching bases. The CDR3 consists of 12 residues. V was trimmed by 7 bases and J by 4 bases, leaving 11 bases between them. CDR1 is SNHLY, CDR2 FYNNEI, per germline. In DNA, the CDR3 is TGTGCCAGCATACAGGGTGCGTACGAGCAGTACTTC. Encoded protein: CASIQGAYEQYF.

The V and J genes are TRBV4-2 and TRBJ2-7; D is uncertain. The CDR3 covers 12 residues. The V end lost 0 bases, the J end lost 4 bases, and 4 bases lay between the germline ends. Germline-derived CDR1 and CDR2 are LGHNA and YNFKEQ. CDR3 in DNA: TGTGCCAGCAGCCAAGAAGGATACGAGCAGTACTTC. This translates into CASSQEGYEQYF.

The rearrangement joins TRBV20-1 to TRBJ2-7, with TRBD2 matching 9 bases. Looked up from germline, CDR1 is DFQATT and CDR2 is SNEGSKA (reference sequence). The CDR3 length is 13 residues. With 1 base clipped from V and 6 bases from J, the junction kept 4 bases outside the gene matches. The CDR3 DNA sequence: TGCAGTGCTAGAGGGACTAGCGCCTGCGAGCAGTACTTC. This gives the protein CSARGTSACEQYF.

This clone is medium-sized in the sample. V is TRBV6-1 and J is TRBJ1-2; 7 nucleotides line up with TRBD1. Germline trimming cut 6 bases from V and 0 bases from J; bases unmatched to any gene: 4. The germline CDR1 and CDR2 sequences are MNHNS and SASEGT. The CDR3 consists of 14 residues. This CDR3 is CASSRDSPNYGYTF. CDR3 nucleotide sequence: TGTGCCAGCAGCCGGGACAGCCCTAACTATGGCTACACCTTC.

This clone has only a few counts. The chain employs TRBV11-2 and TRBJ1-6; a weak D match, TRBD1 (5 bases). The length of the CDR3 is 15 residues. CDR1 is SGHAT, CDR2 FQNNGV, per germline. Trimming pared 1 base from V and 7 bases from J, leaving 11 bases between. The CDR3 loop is CASSLGGAINSPLHF. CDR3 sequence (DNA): TGTGCCAGCAGCTTAGGAGGGGCAATCAATTCACCCCTCCACTTT.

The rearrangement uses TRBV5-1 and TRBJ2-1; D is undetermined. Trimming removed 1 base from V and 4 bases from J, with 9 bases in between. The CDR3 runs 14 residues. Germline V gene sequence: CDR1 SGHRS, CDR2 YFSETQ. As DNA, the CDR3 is TGCGCCAGCAGCTTGATGGGGATGTACAATGAGCAGTTCTTC. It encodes CASSLMGMYNEQFF.

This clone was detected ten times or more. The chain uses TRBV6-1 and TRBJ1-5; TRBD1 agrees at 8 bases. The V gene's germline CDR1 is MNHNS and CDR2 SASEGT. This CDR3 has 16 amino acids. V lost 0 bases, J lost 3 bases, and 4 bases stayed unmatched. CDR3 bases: TGTGCCAGCAGTGAAGCCGGACAGGGCAACAATCAGCCCCAGCATTTT. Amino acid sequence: CASSEAGQGNNQPQHF.

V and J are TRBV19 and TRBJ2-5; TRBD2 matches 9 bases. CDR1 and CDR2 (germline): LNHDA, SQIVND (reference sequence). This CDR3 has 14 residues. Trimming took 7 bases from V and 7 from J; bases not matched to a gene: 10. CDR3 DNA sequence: TGTGCCAGTATTTTAACCGGGACTAGCCCGACCCAGTACTTC. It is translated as CASILTGTSPTQYF.

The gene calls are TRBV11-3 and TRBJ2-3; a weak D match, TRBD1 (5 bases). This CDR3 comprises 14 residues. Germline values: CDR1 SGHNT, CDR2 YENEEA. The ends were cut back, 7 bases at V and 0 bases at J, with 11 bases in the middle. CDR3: CASTRTSSTDTQYF. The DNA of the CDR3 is TGTGCCAGCACCCGGACATCTAGCACAGATACGCAGTATTTT.

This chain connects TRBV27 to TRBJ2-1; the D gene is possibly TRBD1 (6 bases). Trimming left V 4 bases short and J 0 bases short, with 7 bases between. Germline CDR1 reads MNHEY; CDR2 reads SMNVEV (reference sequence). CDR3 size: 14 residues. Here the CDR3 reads CASSSGASYNEQFF. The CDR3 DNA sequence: TGTGCCAGCAGTTCAGGGGCCTCCTACAATGAGCAGTTCTTC.

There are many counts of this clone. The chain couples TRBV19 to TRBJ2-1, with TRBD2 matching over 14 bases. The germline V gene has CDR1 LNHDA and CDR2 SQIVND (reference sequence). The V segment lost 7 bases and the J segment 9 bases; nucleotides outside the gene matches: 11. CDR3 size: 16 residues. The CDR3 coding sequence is TGTGCCAGTACTTCCGGGACTAGCGGGAGAATAGTTGAGCAGTTCTTC. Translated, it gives CASTSGTSGRIVEQFF.

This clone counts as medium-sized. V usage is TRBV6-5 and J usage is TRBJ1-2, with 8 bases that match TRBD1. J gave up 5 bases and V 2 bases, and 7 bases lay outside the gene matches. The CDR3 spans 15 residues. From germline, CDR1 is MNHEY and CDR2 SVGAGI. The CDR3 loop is CASSYRRTGSYGYTF. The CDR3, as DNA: TGTGCCAGCAGTTACAGACGGACAGGGAGTTATGGCTACACCTTC.

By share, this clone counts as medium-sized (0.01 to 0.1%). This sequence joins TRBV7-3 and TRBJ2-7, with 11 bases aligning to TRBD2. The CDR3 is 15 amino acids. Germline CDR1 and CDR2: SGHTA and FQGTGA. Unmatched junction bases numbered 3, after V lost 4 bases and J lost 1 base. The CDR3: CASSSTSGRSYEQYF. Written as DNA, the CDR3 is TGTGCCAGCAGCTCAACTAGCGGGAGATCCTACGAGCAGTACTTC.

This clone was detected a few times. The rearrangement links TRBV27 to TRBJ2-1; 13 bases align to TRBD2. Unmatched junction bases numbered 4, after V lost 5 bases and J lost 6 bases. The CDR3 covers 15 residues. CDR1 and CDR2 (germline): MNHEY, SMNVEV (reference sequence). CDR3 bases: TGTGCCAGCAGTCTACTAGCGGGAGGGGCCAATGAGCAGTTCTTC. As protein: CASSLLAGGANEQFF.

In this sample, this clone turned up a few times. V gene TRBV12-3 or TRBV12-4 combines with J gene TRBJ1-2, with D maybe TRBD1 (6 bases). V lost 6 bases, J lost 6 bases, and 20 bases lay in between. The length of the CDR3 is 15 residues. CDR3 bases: TGTGCCAGCAGATACACAGGGAAGCAAGAGAATGGCTACACCTTC. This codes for CASRYTGKQENGYTF.

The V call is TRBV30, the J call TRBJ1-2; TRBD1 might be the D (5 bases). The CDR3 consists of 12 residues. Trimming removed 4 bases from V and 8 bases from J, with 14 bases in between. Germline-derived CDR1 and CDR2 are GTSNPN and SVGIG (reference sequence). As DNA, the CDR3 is TGTGCCTGGACGAGAAGGGGAGGAGGCTACACCTTC. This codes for CAWTRRGGGYTF.

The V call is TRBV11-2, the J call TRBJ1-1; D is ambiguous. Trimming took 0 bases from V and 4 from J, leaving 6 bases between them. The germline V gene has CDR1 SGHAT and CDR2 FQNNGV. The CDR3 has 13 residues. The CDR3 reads CASSLEGSTEAFF. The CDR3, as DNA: TGTGCCAGCAGCTTAGAGGGCAGCACTGAAGCTTTCTTT.

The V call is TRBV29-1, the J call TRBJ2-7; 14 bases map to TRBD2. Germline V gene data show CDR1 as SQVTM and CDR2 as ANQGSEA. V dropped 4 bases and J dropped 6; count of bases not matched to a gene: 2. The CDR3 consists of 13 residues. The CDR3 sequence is CSVGGLAGAEQYF. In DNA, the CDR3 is TGCAGCGTTGGGGGACTAGCGGGAGCCGAGCAGTACTTC.

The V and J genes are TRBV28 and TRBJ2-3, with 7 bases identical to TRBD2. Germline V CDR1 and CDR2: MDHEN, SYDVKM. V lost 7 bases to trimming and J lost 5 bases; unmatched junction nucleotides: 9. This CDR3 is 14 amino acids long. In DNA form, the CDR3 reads TGTGCCAGCATTGATAGCGGGCCCCGAGATACGCAGTATTTT. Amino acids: CASIDSGPRDTQYF.

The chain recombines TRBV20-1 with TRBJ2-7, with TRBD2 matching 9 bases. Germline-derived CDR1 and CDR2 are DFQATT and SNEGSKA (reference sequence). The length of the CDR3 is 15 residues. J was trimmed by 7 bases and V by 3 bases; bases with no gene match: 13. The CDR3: CSASRQAGGTGEQYF. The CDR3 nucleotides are TGCAGTGCTAGTAGGCAAGCGGGAGGAACGGGGGAGCAGTACTTC.

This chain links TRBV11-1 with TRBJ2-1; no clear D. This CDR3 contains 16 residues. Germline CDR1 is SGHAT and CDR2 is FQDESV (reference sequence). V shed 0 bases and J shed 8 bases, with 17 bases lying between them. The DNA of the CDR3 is TGTGCCAGCAGCTTAGCTTCTTGGTCGTCTTTACATGAGCAGTTCTTC. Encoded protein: CASSLASWSSLHEQFF. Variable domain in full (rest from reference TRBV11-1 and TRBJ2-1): EAEVAQSPRYKITEKSQAVAFWCDPISGHATLYWYRQILGQGPELLVQFQDESVVDDSQLPKDRFSAERLKGVDSTLKIQPAELGDSAMYLCASSLASWSSLHEQFFGPGTRLTVL.